This TCR beta chain originates from a study of T cell responses to AZD1222 COVID-19 vaccine. Study results and limitations: Most donors were white British and more were female, and clonal diversity was possibly underestimated. Rises in breadth and depth of Spike-specific TCRs came after two AZD1222 doses.

The repertoire was sequenced with immunoSEQ multiplex PCR; TCRdb's copy has only in-frame clones and lacks some. This sample has 150,000 to 200,000 clones, with about 88% found just once. With regard to this clone: Its antigen is unknown.

The CDR3 is 17 residues long. Germline V CDR1 and CDR2: SGHNT, YYREEE (reference sequence). V lost 4 bases and J 4 bases, leaving 18 bases between the germline ends. The sample was peripheral blood, taken 28 days after the second AZD1222 dose. This sequence originates from an adult who received the AZD1222 COVID-19 vaccine. The chain recombines TRBV5-4 with TRBJ2-6, with D possibly being TRBD1 (6 bases). The CDR3 here is CASSAPPTGWGANVLTF. The CDR3 DNA reads TGTGCCAGCAGCGCGCCCCCCACAGGGTGGGGGGCCAACGTCCTGACTTTC.